This TCR beta chain was captured in a study of T cell responses to AZD1222 COVID-19 vaccine. Worth noting for this clone: Its antigen remains unknown.

Sequencing used immunoSEQ multiplex PCR; TCRdb keeps in-frame clones, though not all of them. The repertoire holds 180,000 or so clones, just over 85% seen once, with 7.7% in the top ten. General study findings and limits: With dominance at 160-218 and 743-854, vaccine-associated CD4 TCRs spanned spike.

Germline values: CDR1 SGHDT, CDR2 YYEEEE. CDR3 length: 17 residues. The V and J ends lost 2 bases and 0 bases respectively, with 15 bases between them. The sequence came from an adult in good health. The rearrangement links TRBV5-6 to TRBJ2-1; D not resolved. The source was peripheral blood, collected on day 0 of AZD1222 vaccination. The CDR3, as DNA: TGTGCCAGCAGCTTCCGGTCCCCTTTCAGCTCCTACAATGAGCAGTTCTTC. Protein: CASSFRSPFSSYNEQFF.